This T cell receptor beta chain was recorded in a study of T cell responses to AZD1222 COVID-19 vaccine. The study's findings and limits: Females made up more of the donors, who were largely white British, and clonal diversity may have come out too low.

The CDR3 totals 13 residues. Looked up from germline, CDR1 is MDHEN and CDR2 is SYDVKM. V dropped 5 bases and J dropped 5 bases, with 12 bases sitting between them. Concerning this clone itself: Its antigen is undetermined.

Clones were sequenced by immunoSEQ multiplex PCR, and TCRdb holds only the in-frame ones, with some missing. The table has 150,000 to 200,000 clones, around nine tenths seen once; the top ten hold less than 4.5%. The specimen was peripheral blood, collected 28 days after the second dose of the MenACWY control vaccine. This receptor was taken from an adult who received the MenACWY meningococcal vaccine as a control. The chain couples TRBV28 to TRBJ1-1; possibly TRBD1 for D (6 bases). In DNA, the CDR3 is TGTGCCAGCAGTCCGGGGGGCTGGACTGAAGCTTTCTTT. Protein: CASSPGGWTEAFF.